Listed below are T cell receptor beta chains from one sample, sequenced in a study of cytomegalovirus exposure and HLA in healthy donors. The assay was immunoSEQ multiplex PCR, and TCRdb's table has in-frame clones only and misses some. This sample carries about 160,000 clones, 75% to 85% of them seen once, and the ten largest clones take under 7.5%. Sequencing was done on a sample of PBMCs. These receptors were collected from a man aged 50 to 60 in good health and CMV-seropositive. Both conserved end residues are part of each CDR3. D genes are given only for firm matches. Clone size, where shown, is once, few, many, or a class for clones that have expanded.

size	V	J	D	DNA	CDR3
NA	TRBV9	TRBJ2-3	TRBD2	TGTGCCAGCAGCGTAAGCGGGAGGGGCACAGATACGCAGTATTTT	CASSVSGRGTDTQYF
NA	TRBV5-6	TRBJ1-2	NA	TGTGCCAGCAGCTTCGGCAGGGAAGAAGGCTACACCTTC	CASSFGREEGYTF
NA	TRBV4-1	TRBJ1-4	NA	TGCGCCAGCAGCCAAGCCCTTCTTAATGAAAAACTGTTTTTT	CASSQALLNEKLFF
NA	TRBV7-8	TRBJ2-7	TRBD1	TGTGCCAGCAGCTACGGACAGGAGTACTACGAGCAGTACTTC	CASSYGQEYYEQYF
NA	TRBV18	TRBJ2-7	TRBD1	TGTGCCAGCTCACCAAAGGACAGGGGCCCGATCTCCTACGAGCAGTACTTC	CASSPKDRGPISYEQYF
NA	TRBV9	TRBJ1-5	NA	TGTGCCAGCAGCGTAGACGGGGGGGTCAATCAGCCCCAGCATTTT	CASSVDGGVNQPQHF
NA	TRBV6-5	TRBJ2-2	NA	TGTGCCAGCAGTTACTCCCCGGGAAGTTTTACCGGGGAGCTGTTTTTT	CASSYSPGSFTGELFF
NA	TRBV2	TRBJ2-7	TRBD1	TGTGCCAGCCTACAGGGGGTCGAGGTCAGCTCCTACGAGCAGTACTTC	CASLQGVEVSSYEQYF
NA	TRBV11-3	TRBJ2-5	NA	TGTGCCAGCAGCTTAGGGGAGACCCAAGAGACCCAGTACTTC	CASSLGETQETQYF
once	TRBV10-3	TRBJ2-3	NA	TGTGCCATCACGACAAACCCCACAGATACGCAGTATTTT	CAITTNPTDTQYF
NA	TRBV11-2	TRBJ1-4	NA	TGTGCCAGCAGCTTATCTGGGGAGGGAGAAAAACTGTTTTTT	CASSLSGEGEKLFF
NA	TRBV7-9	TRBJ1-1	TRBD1	TGTTCCAGCAGCCTCCAAGCGGGGACAGGCCTCATGAACACTGAAGCTTTCTTT	CSSSLQAGTGLMNTEAFF
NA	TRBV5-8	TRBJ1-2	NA	TGTGCCAGCAGCCCCTCTAATGAGAGCTACACCTTC	CASSPSNESYTF
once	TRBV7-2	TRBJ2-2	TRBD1	TGTGCCAGCAGCAAGACAGGGGGGGCCGGGGAGCTGTTTTTT	CASSKTGGAGELFF
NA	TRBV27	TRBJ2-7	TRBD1	TGTGCCAGCAAGAGGGGAGGGGGGACAGGGGGCTACGAGCAGTACTTC	CASKRGGGTGGYEQYF
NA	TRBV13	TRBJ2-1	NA	TGTGCCAGCAGCTTAGCGGCGGGGGCTAGCTCCTACAATGAGCAGTTCTTC	CASSLAAGASSYNEQFF
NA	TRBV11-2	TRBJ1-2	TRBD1	TGTGCCAGCAGCTTCGTCAGGGGGGACGATGGCTACACCTTC	CASSFVRGDDGYTF
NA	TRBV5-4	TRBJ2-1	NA	TGTGCCAGCAGCTGGAGGGATGAGCAGTTCTTC	CASSWRDEQFF
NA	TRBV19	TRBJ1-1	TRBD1	TGTGCCAGTAAGAAGGACAGGGTGAACACTAAAGCTTTCTTT	CASKKDRVNTKAFF
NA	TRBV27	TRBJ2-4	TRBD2	TGTGCCAGCAGTCGGTCCGGGACTAGCGGAGTAGCCAAAAACATTCAGTACTTC	CASSRSGTSGVAKNIQYF
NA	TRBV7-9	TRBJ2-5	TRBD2	TGTGCCAGCAGCCCAGCGGGAAGTCGAGGGGCCCAGTACTTC	CASSPAGSRGAQYF
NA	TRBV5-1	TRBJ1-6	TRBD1	TGCGCCAGCAGCTTGGCGACAGGGACTAATTCACCCCTCCACTTT	CASSLATGTNSPLHF
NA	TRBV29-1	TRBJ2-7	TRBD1	TGCAGCGTTGAAGTACAGGGGCAGGGCTACGAGCAGTACTTC	CSVEVQGQGYEQYF
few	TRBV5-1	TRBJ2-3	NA	TGCGCCAGCAGCTTGGGGGGGGCAGATACGCAGTATTTT	CASSLGGADTQYF
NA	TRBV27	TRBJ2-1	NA	TGTGCCAGCAGTTTGAGGCCAGGGACATACAATGAGCAGTTCTTC	CASSLRPGTYNEQFF
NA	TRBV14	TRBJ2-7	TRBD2	TGTGCCAGCAGCTGGACTAGCGGCTCCTACGAGCAGTACTTC	CASSWTSGSYEQYF
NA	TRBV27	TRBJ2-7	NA	TGTGCCAGCAGTCCCCCGGGTGTAAGGTCACAGTACTTC	CASSPPGVRSQYF
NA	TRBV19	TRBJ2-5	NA	TGTGCCAGTAGTTCTCGCGGGCCCGCGGTAGGGGAGACCCAGTACTTC	CASSSRGPAVGETQYF
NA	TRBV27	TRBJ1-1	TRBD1	TGTGCCAGCAGTCCCGGACAGGGGATGAACACTGAAGCTTTCTTT	CASSPGQGMNTEAFF
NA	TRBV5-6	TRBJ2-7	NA	TGTGCCAGCAGCTGGAGCAAAACAGGGCATAGCTACGAGCAGTACTTC	CASSWSKTGHSYEQYF
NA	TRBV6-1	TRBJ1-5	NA	TGTGCCAGCATGAGGGAACAGACTAGCAATCAGCCCCAGCATTTT	CASMREQTSNQPQHF
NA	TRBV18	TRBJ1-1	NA	TGTGCCAGCTCGATGGGGCTGAACACTGAAGCTTTCTTT	CASSMGLNTEAFF
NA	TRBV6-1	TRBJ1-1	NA	TGTGCCAGCAGACCAGCGGAGTACACTGAAGCTTTCTTT	CASRPAEYTEAFF
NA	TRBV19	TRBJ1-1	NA	TGTGCCAGTAGTATCCTGACTGAAGCTTTCTTT	CASSILTEAFF
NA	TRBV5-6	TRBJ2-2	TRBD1	TGTGCCAGCAGCCGCGCGGCAGGGGGTAACACCGGGGAGCTGTTTTTT	CASSRAAGGNTGELFF
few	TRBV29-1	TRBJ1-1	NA	TGCAGCGTTGAAACAGATCCCTGGGAAGCTTTCTTT	CSVETDPWEAFF
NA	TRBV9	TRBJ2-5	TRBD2	TGTGCCAGCAGCGTATTTCCGGGGGGGGGCCGGGAGACCCAGTACTTC	CASSVFPGGGRETQYF
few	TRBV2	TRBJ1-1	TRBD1	TGTGCCAGCAGAGAGGGACAATCGTGGGACAGGGACACTGAAGCTTTCTTT	CASREGQSWDRDTEAFF
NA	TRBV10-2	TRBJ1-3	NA	TGCGCCAGCAGTGAGTCGAGAGGGGGCTCTGGAAACACCATATATTTT	CASSESRGGSGNTIYF
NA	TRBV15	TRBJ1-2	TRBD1	TGTGCCACCAGCACCGGACAGGGAGGATTTTCCGGCTACACCTTC	CATSTGQGGFSGYTF
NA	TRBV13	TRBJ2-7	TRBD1	TGTGCCAGCAGCTCCCCCTACTCCGGGACAGGGGGCAACTACGAGCAGTACTTC	CASSSPYSGTGGNYEQYF
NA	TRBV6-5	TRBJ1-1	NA	TGTGCCAGCAGTTCGGGACTGGCGGAAGCTTTCTTT	CASSSGLAEAFF